This TCR beta chain emerged from a study of cytomegalovirus exposure and HLA in healthy donors. Overall study results and limits: Later analysis showed most CMV-associated TCR beta chains appearing HLA-restricted. The study put under 200 TCR beta chains on its list as cytomegalovirus-associated. Prediction of most subjects' HLA-A and HLA-B alleles by TCR beta sequences was reportedly accurate. As a later analysis showed, a missense DCLRE1C variant was linked to trimming of TCR beta V- and J-genes.

Amplification used 60 Vbeta primers and 13 Jbeta primers. Sequencing was performed with immunoSEQ multiplex PCR; in TCRdb, only in-frame clones are kept and a portion is missing. This repertoire includes approximately 110,000 clones. Germline loops: CDR1 LNHDA, CDR2 SQIVND (reference sequence). This CDR3 is 14 amino acids long. V gave up 3 bases and J gave up 8 bases; unmatched junction bases: 7. As regards this clone: Its antigen is not identified.

This receptor was obtained from a man younger than 30 in good health and CMV-seronegative. The chain couples TRBV19 to TRBJ1-2; TRBD1 matches at 9 bases. Specimen: PBMCs. Written as DNA, the CDR3 is TGTGCCAGTAGTATGGCGGGGACAGGGAACGGCTACACCTTC. Its translation is CASSMAGTGNGYTF.